Below, one T cell receptor (beta chain) is given with its context. The data originate from a study of blood T cell repertoires in COVID-19. Study as a whole: PBMCs, B-cell-depleted T cells, or T cells provided the cDNA or gDNA that made up the material.

CDR1 and CDR2 (germline): MDHEN, SYDVKM. The V and J ends lost 1 base and 0 bases, in that order; junction bases with no gene match: 4. CDR3 size: 17 residues. Profiled with immunoSEQ multiplex PCR; TCRdb holds only in-frame clones, not every one. The table has about 58,000 clones, around nine tenths seen once. This rearrangement joins TRBV28 to TRBJ2-7, with TRBD2 matching over 12 bases. Sequencing was performed on peripheral blood. The TCR sequence derives from a woman aged 70-85 years with active COVID-19. The CDR3 bases are TGTGCCAGCAGTTTATTCGCTAGCGGGAGGGCCTCCTACGAGCAGTACTTC. Translated, it gives CASSLFASGRASYEQYF. Based on the CDR3 plus reference TRBV28 and TRBJ2-7, the full variable domain is DVKVTQSSRYLVKRTGEKVFLECVQDMDHENMFWYRQDPGLGLRLIYFSYDVKMKEKGDIPEGYSVSREKKERFSLILESASTNQTSMYLCASSLFASGRASYEQYFGPGTRLTVT.